Presented here are 28 T cell receptor beta chains from one specimen sequenced in a study of CD8+ T cells in alopecia areata. The sample's treatment: oral pan-JAK inhibitor, 5-10 mg twice daily. Extracted RNA was reverse transcribed into cDNA, the sequencing template. TCRdb's table, derived via immunoSEQ multiplex PCR, lists solely in-frame clones and lacks some. The sample records some 170,000 clones, roughly 63% being singletons. The sample was CD4+ T cells sorted from blood, taken between weeks 55 and 65, from a patient treated with tofacitinib. Receptor source: a human donor with alopecia areata.

This chain links TRBV9 with TRBJ1-2, with a possible D match to TRBD1 (5 bases). Germline CDR1 is SGDLS and CDR2 is YYNGEE. V lost 1 base and J 2 bases, leaving 9 bases between the germline ends. The CDR3 runs 14 residues. CDR3 sequence (DNA): TGTGCCAGCAGCGTACTACAGGCGAACTATGGCTACACCTTC. Its translation is CASSVLQANYGYTF.

The chain links TRBV19 to TRBJ2-3; TRBD2 might be the D (6 bases). CDR1 is LNHDA, CDR2 SQIVND, per germline (reference sequence). V dropped 3 bases and J dropped 6 bases, with 16 bases sitting between them. The CDR3 is 15 residues long. The CDR3 is CASSMGWAREDTQYF. The CDR3 bases are TGTGCCAGTAGTATGGGCTGGGCTCGGGAGGATACGCAGTATTTT.

The J gene is TRBJ1-1, the V gene TRBV29-1, with D hard to call. The CDR3 has 11 amino acids. V gave up 0 bases and J gave up 11 bases, with 10 bases separating them. Germline values: CDR1 SQVTM, CDR2 ANQGSEA. For the CDR3, the DNA is TGCAGCGTTGAAGACTGGTTCTTGGCTTTCTTT. This sequence encodes CSVEDWFLAFF.

The CDR3 loop is CASSYALQTGGEQYF. For the CDR3, the DNA is TGTGCCAGCAGTTACGCCCTCCAGACAGGGGGCGAGCAGTACTTC. The rearrangement links TRBV6-6 to TRBJ2-7; 9 bases line up with TRBD1. Germline V gene sequence: CDR1 MNHNY, CDR2 SVGAGI (reference sequence). The CDR3 is made up of 15 amino acids. J was trimmed by 6 bases and V by 2 bases; bases with no gene match: 8.

The chain has TRBV7-2 and TRBJ2-3; D may be TRBD1 (6 bases). CDR3 length equals 13 residues. V lost 5 bases to trimming and J lost 5 bases, with 11 bases between them. CDR1 SGHTA and CDR2 FQGNSA come from the germline V gene. The CDR3 loop is CASSVQGLDTQYF. DNA of the CDR3: TGTGCCAGCAGCGTACAGGGTTTAGATACGCAGTATTTT.

As DNA, the CDR3 is TGTGCCTGGAGTGTCCGGGGGCCCTACGAGCAGTACTTC. Its translation is CAWSVRGPYEQYF. V gene TRBV30 combines with J gene TRBJ2-7; perhaps D is TRBD1 or TRBD2 (6 bases each). This CDR3 is 13 amino acids long. The V end was cut by 0 bases, the J end by 2 bases, with 8 bases between. The V gene's germline CDR1 is GTSNPN and CDR2 SVGIG (reference sequence).

This clone was picked up one time. The chain carries TRBV29-1 and TRBJ2-5; no firm D call. This CDR3 is built from 12 residues. V was clipped by 3 bases and J by 2 bases, with 7 bases between them. The germline V gene encodes CDR1 SQVTM and CDR2 ANQGSEA. CDR3 in amino acids: CSVDLNQETQYF. CDR3 bases: TGCAGCGTTGACCTAAATCAAGAGACCCAGTACTTC.

This clone was detected only a few times. The CDR3 DNA reads TGCAGCGCGACCGGGAACAAGGGCACAGATACGCAGTATTTT. It yields the protein CSATGNKGTDTQYF. The V and J genes are TRBV29-1 and TRBJ2-3; TRBD2 might be the D (5 bases). The germline V gene has CDR1 SQVTM and CDR2 ANQGSEA. The V end lost 7 bases, the J end lost 1 base, and 15 bases lay between the germline ends. This CDR3 spans 14 amino acids.

In DNA form, the CDR3 reads TGTGCCTGGAGTCGCAGGGCTCTGGTCGAGCAGTACTTC. Translated, it gives CAWSRRALVEQYF. The V call is TRBV30, the J call TRBJ2-7; a weak D match, TRBD1 (5 bases). The CDR3 covers 13 residues. Germline-derived CDR1 and CDR2 are GTSNPN and SVGIG (reference sequence). Trimming stripped 2 bases from V and 6 bases from J, with 14 bases between.

The chain combines TRBV4-1 with TRBJ2-7; D is ambiguous. CDR1 is MGHRA, CDR2 YSYEKL, per germline. Trimming removed 4 bases from V and 0 bases from J, with 13 bases in between. This CDR3 comprises 15 residues. This CDR3 is CASSRMDDRSYEQYF. In DNA, the CDR3 is TGCGCCAGCAGCCGGATGGACGATCGCTCCTACGAGCAGTACTTC.

This clone was detected a few times. V gene TRBV20-1 combines with J gene TRBJ2-7, with D unclear. V was cut by 6 bases and J by 1 base, with 7 bases left in between. This CDR3 has 11 amino acids. Germline loops: CDR1 DFQATT, CDR2 SNEGSKA (reference sequence). The CDR3 protein is CSAYKSYEQYF. CDR3 bases: TGCAGTGCCTATAAATCCTACGAGCAGTACTTC.

The gene calls are TRBV30 and TRBJ1-4, with D possibly matching TRBD1 (6 bases). Germline V gene lookup returns CDR1 GTSNPN and CDR2 SVGIG (reference sequence). The CDR3 sequence is 14 residues long. V was clipped by 8 bases and J by 7 bases, with 20 bases between them. CDR3 nucleotide sequence: TGTGCCAGTAGTAACGACAGGAAGACTGAAAAACTGTTTTTT. Translating gives CASSNDRKTEKLFF.

This clone showed up just a few times. The chain uses TRBV7-2 and TRBJ1-1, with D unresolved. V was pared by 5 bases and J by 7 bases, with 14 bases between. Looked up from germline, CDR1 is SGHTA and CDR2 is FQGNSA. CDR3 size: 13 residues. CDR3 DNA: TGTGCCAGCAGCCCCCGTCTGCGGAGTGAAGCTTTCTTT. Protein: CASSPRLRSEAFF.

The chain employs TRBV6-5 and TRBJ1-2, with a tentative D call TRBD1 (6 bases). Germline V gene lookup returns CDR1 MNHEY and CDR2 SVGAGI. The CDR3 extends over 13 amino acids. The germline V and J ends were trimmed by 8 bases and 4 bases, with 14 bases remaining between them. This CDR3 reads CASLKGDGYGYTF. The CDR3 DNA sequence: TGTGCCAGCTTGAAGGGGGACGGCTATGGCTACACCTTC.

The gene calls are TRBV30 and TRBJ1-6, with 9 positions matching TRBD1. There are 15 residues in the CDR3. V lost 3 bases, J lost 8 bases, and 8 bases stayed unmatched. Germline values: CDR1 GTSNPN, CDR2 SVGIG (reference sequence). The CDR3 spells CAWREGTGWHSPLHF. The DNA of the CDR3 is TGTGCCTGGAGGGAGGGGACAGGGTGGCATTCACCCCTCCACTTT.

The rearrangement links TRBV10-2 to TRBJ1-1, with D possibly TRBD1 on 6 matching bases. The CDR3 runs to 13 residues. Germline CDR1 and CDR2: WSHSY and SAAADI. The V end was cut by 7 bases, the J end by 1 base, with 10 bases between. DNA for the CDR3: TGCGCCAGCATAATCAGGGGGAACACTGAAGCTTTCTTT. Protein sequence: CASIIRGNTEAFF.

This sequence joins TRBV11-3 and TRBJ2-2, with 12 bases identical to TRBD1. Trimming took 5 bases from V and 4 from J; bases not matched to a gene: 11. The CDR3 sequence is 18 residues long. The V gene's germline CDR1 is SGHNT and CDR2 YENEEA. CDR3 amino acids: CASSQRGTGGSGTGELFF. Written as DNA, the CDR3 is TGTGCCAGCAGCCAAAGAGGGACAGGGGGCTCTGGCACCGGGGAGCTGTTTTTT.

The chain employs TRBV29-1 and TRBJ2-5, with TRBD2 matching over 8 bases. This CDR3 contains 13 residues. Germline CDR1 is SQVTM and CDR2 is ANQGSEA. The ends lost 8 bases at V and 5 bases at J; junction bases unmatched: 10. The chain's CDR3 is CSTPGGAQETQYF. CDR3 nucleotide sequence: TGCAGCACACCCGGGGGGGCCCAGGAGACCCAGTACTTC.

The gene calls are TRBV10-3 and TRBJ2-1; D might be TRBD2 (5 bases). Per germline, CDR1 ENHRY and CDR2 SYGVKD. This CDR3 comprises 16 residues. V lost 3 bases and J 0 bases, leaving 12 bases between the germline ends. The CDR3: CAISDLRVSSYNEQFF. In DNA form, the CDR3 reads TGTGCCATCAGTGACCTGCGGGTCAGCTCCTACAATGAGCAGTTCTTC.

The gene calls are TRBV29-1 and TRBJ2-1; no firm D call. Looked up from germline, CDR1 is SQVTM and CDR2 is ANQGSEA. The V gene lost 4 bases and the J gene lost 13 bases, with 14 bases spanning the gap. The CDR3 is 11 residues long. This chain's CDR3 is CSVGSNLNQFF. The CDR3 nucleotides read TGCAGCGTTGGCTCCAACCTCAACCAGTTCTTC.

This chain links TRBV7-9 with TRBJ1-3; D not resolved. Trimming took 2 bases from V and 0 from J, leaving 5 bases between them. Per germline, CDR1 SEHNR and CDR2 FQNEAQ (reference sequence). This CDR3 has 14 amino acids. CDR3 region: CASSLSSSGNTIYF. The CDR3, as DNA: TGTGCCAGCAGCTTATCAAGCTCTGGAAACACCATATATTTT.

The chain has TRBV18 and TRBJ1-2; D gene unclear. The germline V gene encodes CDR1 KGHSH and CDR2 LQKENI. Trimming took off 1 base at V and 8 bases at J, with 11 bases between the two ends. The CDR3 covers 13 residues. The CDR3 is CASSPLDSFGYTF. The DNA for the CDR3 is TGTGCCAGCTCACCACTTGACTCCTTCGGCTACACCTTC. The variable domain in full, completed from reference TRBV18 and TRBJ1-2, reads NAGVMQNPRHLVRRRGQEARLRCSPMKGHSHVYWYRQLPEEGLKFMVYLQKENIIDESGMPKERFSAEFPKEGPSILRIQQVVRGDSAAYFCASSPLDSFGYTFGSGTRLTVV.

J is TRBJ1-2 and V is TRBV5-1; 7 bases align to TRBD1. Losses at the gene ends were 4 bases for V and 8 bases for J; bases not matched to a gene: 5. This CDR3 spans 12 amino acids. CDR1 and CDR2 (germline): SGHRS, YFSETQ. The CDR3 DNA reads as TGCGCCAGCAGCCCGCAGGGGGACGGCTACACCTTC. Residues: CASSPQGDGYTF.

V usage is TRBV25-1 and J usage is TRBJ1-2; D not resolved. The CDR3 is made up of 14 amino acids. Trimming took off 2 bases at V and 5 bases at J, with 12 bases between the two ends. The V gene's germline CDR1 is MGHDK and CDR2 SYGVNS. The CDR3 coding sequence is TGTGCCAGCAGTGAAGGCGGATTTCCTTATGGCTACACCTTC. It yields the protein CASSEGGFPYGYTF.

The rearrangement links TRBV27 to TRBJ1-6, with a possible D match to TRBD1 (6 bases). Trimming pared 5 bases from V and 5 bases from J, leaving 10 bases between. The germline V gene has CDR1 MNHEY and CDR2 SMNVEV (reference sequence). The CDR3 runs 14 residues. For the CDR3, the DNA is TGTGCCAGCAGTGGAGACAGGAATAATTCACCCCTCCACTTT. It specifies CASSGDRNNSPLHF.

Here the CDR3 DNA reads TGTGCCTGGGGTCAACAGGGCATTGAAGCTTTCTTT. It yields the protein CAWGQQGIEAFF. V gene TRBV30 combines with J gene TRBJ1-1; D is possibly TRBD1 (6 bases). The CDR3 spans 12 residues. Trimming took off 5 bases at V and 7 bases at J, with 14 bases between the two ends. Per the germline V gene, CDR1 is GTSNPN and CDR2 is SVGIG (reference sequence). The entire variable domain, with the rest obtained from reference TRBV30 and TRBJ1-1, is as follows: SQTIHQWPATLVQPVGSPLSLECTVEGTSNPNLYWYRQAAGRGLQLLFYSVGIGQISSEVPQNLSASRPQDRQFILSSKKLLLSDSGFYLCAWGQQGIEAFFGQGTRLTVV.

The rearrangement links TRBV5-1 to TRBJ2-3, with 8 bases aligning to TRBD1. V was pared by 4 bases and J by 4 bases, with 8 bases of the junction left unmatched. This CDR3 has 15 amino acids. Looked up from germline, CDR1 is SGHRS and CDR2 is YFSETQ. This CDR3 is CASSPDRAIPDTQYF. CDR3 bases: TGCGCCAGCAGCCCGGACAGGGCCATCCCAGATACGCAGTATTTT.

This clone was observed a handful of times. Different DNA sequences within this sample yield the same CDR3. The rearrangement uses TRBV30 and TRBJ1-1, with a tentative D call TRBD1 (6 bases). The CDR3 spans 13 residues. CDR1 GTSNPN and CDR2 SVGIG come from the germline V gene (reference sequence). Trimming pared 1 base from V and 1 base from J, leaving 7 bases between. The CDR3, as DNA: TGTGCCTGGAGTGAGACAGGGAACACTGAAGCTTTCTTT. Translated: CAWSETGNTEAFF.